A single sample is the source of the 20 T cell receptor beta chains below, sequenced in a study of Tregs in tolerant kidney transplant recipients. Profiling relied on immunoSEQ multiplex PCR, and the TCRdb table lists in-frame clones only, not all of them. The sample includes fewer than 3,000 clones, less than 50% seen only once; the top ten take 6% to 8%. No cognate antigen is known for these TCRs. Sequenced material: Tregs from blood cultured with allogeneic cells. The source is a human donor in good health.

Within the sample, this clone is medium-sized (0.01 to 0.1%). The CDR3 loop reads CASRWGWSSYEQYF. The CDR3 DNA reads TGTGCCAGCAGATGGGGGTGGTCCTCCTACGAGCAGTACTTC. The chain employs TRBV6-6 and TRBJ2-7; D tentatively reads TRBD1 or TRBD2 (5 bases each). V was clipped by 6 bases and J by 0 bases, with 12 bases between them. Looked up from germline, CDR1 is MNHNY and CDR2 is SVGAGI (reference sequence). CDR3 length: 14 amino acids.

The chain carries TRBV9 and TRBJ1-1; 9 bases are a match to TRBD1. The germline CDR1 and CDR2 sequences are SGDLS and YYNGEE. This CDR3 has 15 amino acids. Unmatched junction bases numbered 8, after V lost 3 bases and J lost 5 bases. CDR3 coding DNA: TGTGCCAGCAGCGCACAGGGGGCGCGATGGACTGAAGCTTTCTTT. This sequence encodes CASSAQGARWTEAFF.

This clone was found a few times. The rearrangement joins TRBV4-2 to TRBJ1-2; D remains ambiguous. Germline V CDR1 and CDR2: LGHNA, YNFKEQ. The CDR3 has 15 amino acids. Trimming removed 4 bases at V and 5 bases at J, with 17 bases between. The CDR3 region has the DNA TGTGCCAGCAGCCCCACGGGCAGGACGGTATATGGCTACACCTTC. As protein: CASSPTGRTVYGYTF.

By proportion, this clone is medium-sized. The chain has TRBV5-1 and TRBJ1-1; weak D call: TRBD1 (5 bases). In germline, CDR1 is SGHRS, CDR2 YFSETQ. Trimming left V 8 bases short and J 3 bases short, with 20 bases between. The CDR3 extends over 15 amino acids. CDR3 DNA: TGCGCCAGTCGTATTAACCCAGACAGTTACACTGAAGCTTTCTTT. It codes for CASRINPDSYTEAFF. The entire variable domain, with the rest obtained from reference TRBV5-1 and TRBJ1-1, is as follows: KAGVTQTPRYLIKTRGQQVTLSCSPISGHRSVSWYQQTPGQGLQFLFEYFSETQRNKGNFPGRFSGRQFSNSRSEMNVSTLELGDSALYLCASRINPDSYTEAFFGQGTRLTVV.

This chain uses TRBV5-1 with TRBJ1-5, with 8 bases matching TRBD1. CDR3 length equals 14 residues. CDR1 is SGHRS and CDR2 is YFSETQ in the germline V gene. V gave up 2 bases and J gave up 4 bases; unmatched junction bases: 2. The CDR3 region is CASSFTGGNQPQHF. The DNA of the CDR3 is TGCGCCAGCAGCTTTACAGGGGGTAATCAGCCCCAGCATTTT.

This clone rates as medium-sized. This rearrangement joins TRBV30 to TRBJ2-7, with D tentatively TRBD1 or TRBD2 (5 bases each). The CDR3 has 15 amino acids. Between the trimmed V and J ends, which lost 3 bases and 7 bases, there was a span of 22 bases. Germline values: CDR1 GTSNPN, CDR2 SVGIG (reference sequence). DNA of the CDR3: TGTGCCTGGAGAAGGGCTGGGACCGCTCAGCGGGAGCAGTACTTC. It yields the protein CAWRRAGTAQREQYF.

This clone has more than one count but fewer than ten. This rearrangement joins TRBV30 to TRBJ1-2; D unresolved. V shed 1 base and J shed 5 bases, with 5 bases lying between them. The V gene's germline CDR1 is GTSNPN and CDR2 SVGIG (reference sequence). This CDR3 region has 11 residues. The CDR3 DNA reads TGTGCCTGGAGTGCGGCATATGGCTACACCTTC. It is translated as CAWSAAYGYTF.

This clone has only a few counts. V gene TRBV19 combines with J gene TRBJ2-6; TRBD1 matches 7 bases. Germline CDR1 reads LNHDA; CDR2 reads SQIVND (reference sequence). The ends lost 6 bases at V and 2 bases at J; junction bases unmatched: 10. CDR3 size: 17 residues. Here the CDR3 DNA reads TGTGCCAGTAGCTCTCGACAGGGTGTCGCTGGGGCCAACGTCCTGACTTTC. Amino acid sequence: CASSSRQGVAGANVLTF.

This clone was observed once. This chain joins TRBV7-2 and TRBJ2-1; 10 nucleotides match TRBD1. CDR3 length equals 15 residues. Looked up from germline, CDR1 is SGHTA and CDR2 is FQGNSA. Germline trimming cut 5 bases from V and 6 bases from J; bases unmatched to any gene: 7. The CDR3 nucleotides are TGTGCCAGCAGCCATGACAGGGGGCGCTTCAATGAGCAGTTCTTC. Protein product: CASSHDRGRFNEQFF.

This clone was observed a single time. The gene calls are TRBV6-5 and TRBJ2-1, with D perhaps TRBD2 (5 bases). CDR3 length equals 15 residues. With 3 bases removed from V and 5 bases from J, the gap between germline ends came to 14 bases. Germline CDR1 is MNHEY and CDR2 is SVGAGI. CDR3 in DNA: TGTGCCAGCAGTTATTCCTCCGGGAAAAACAATGAGCAGTTCTTC. Encoded protein: CASSYSSGKNNEQFF.

This clone is classed as medium-sized (0.01 to 0.1%). J is TRBJ2-1 and V is TRBV10-1; 16 nucleotides match TRBD2. From germline, CDR1 is WNHNN and CDR2 SYGVQD (reference sequence). The CDR3 totals 17 residues. The V gene end was trimmed by 0 bases and the J gene end by 7 bases; junction bases not matched to a gene: 3. This CDR3 is CASSESKGLAGGNEQFF. The CDR3 DNA reads TGCGCCAGCAGTGAGTCGAAGGGACTAGCGGGGGGGAATGAGCAGTTCTTC.

This clone appeared a few times. This chain uses TRBV11-1 with TRBJ2-4; TRBD2 might be the D (5 bases). CDR3 size: 12 residues. Germline loops: CDR1 SGHAT, CDR2 FQDESV (reference sequence). V shed 1 base and J shed 9 bases, with 7 bases lying between them. The CDR3 loop reads CASSLERAIQYF. The CDR3 DNA sequence: TGTGCCAGCAGCTTAGAGAGGGCCATTCAGTACTTC.

This chain links TRBV18 with TRBJ1-1; weak D call: TRBD1 (6 bases). V shed 1 base and J shed 1 base, with 13 bases lying between them. This CDR3 has 16 residues. Germline V gene sequence: CDR1 KGHSH, CDR2 LQKENI. CDR3 in DNA: TGTGCCAGCTCACCACGGCAGGGGAGAGAGAACACTGAAGCTTTCTTT. It translates to CASSPRQGRENTEAFF.

By share, this clone ranks as medium-sized. The V call is TRBV18, the J call TRBJ2-1, with 9 bases matching TRBD2. CDR1 is KGHSH and CDR2 is LQKENI in the germline V gene. The CDR3 runs to 16 residues. V dropped 2 bases and J dropped 1; count of bases not matched to a gene: 3. This chain's CDR3 is CASSPSSGVSYNEQFF. CDR3 coding DNA: TGTGCCAGCTCACCATCTAGCGGGGTGTCCTACAATGAGCAGTTCTTC.

V and J are TRBV30 and TRBJ2-5, with TRBD2 matching over 8 bases. V shed 3 bases, J shed 5 bases, and the junction held 11 bases outside the gene matches. Germline lookup yields CDR1 GTSNPN and CDR2 SVGIG (reference sequence). The CDR3 covers 15 residues. CDR3 in DNA: TGTGCCTGGAGAGGAGGGCAAGCGGGGGCTGAGACCCAGTACTTC. It is translated as CAWRGGQAGAETQYF.

This chain joins TRBV10-2 and TRBJ2-7; D might be TRBD1 (5 bases). CDR1 is WSHSY and CDR2 is SAAADI in the germline V gene. V was clipped by 4 bases and J by 4 bases, with 8 bases between them. CDR3 length: 12 amino acids. The CDR3 bases are TGCGCCAGCAGTGCTGGGGCTTACGAGCAGTACTTC. Protein product: CASSAGAYEQYF.

By sample share, this clone is medium-sized. The rearrangement joins TRBV9 to TRBJ1-3, with D perhaps TRBD1 (5 bases). V was clipped by 4 bases and J by 0 bases, with 11 bases between them. Germline CDR1 SGDLS, CDR2 YYNGEE. The CDR3 covers 15 residues. CDR3 amino acids: CASSPGGFSGNTIYF. The CDR3 bases are TGTGCCAGCAGCCCTGGGGGTTTCTCTGGAAACACCATATATTTT.

The V call is TRBV6-5, the J call TRBJ1-2, with D maybe TRBD1 (5 bases). The CDR3 runs 14 residues. Germline CDR1 and CDR2: MNHEY and SVGAGI. The germline V and J ends were trimmed by 6 bases and 0 bases, with 11 bases remaining between them. This chain's CDR3 is CASSLVGANYGYTF. CDR3 bases: TGTGCCAGCAGCTTGGTGGGGGCTAACTATGGCTACACCTTC.

This clone counts as large (0.1 to 1%). This chain joins TRBV5-1 and TRBJ1-1, with D hard to call. Germline values: CDR1 SGHRS, CDR2 YFSETQ. Deletions cut 0 bases from V and 1 base from J, with 4 bases between. CDR3 length: 13 amino acids. CDR3: CASSLGENTEAFF. For the CDR3, the DNA is TGCGCCAGCAGCTTGGGAGAGAACACTGAAGCTTTCTTT.

Here the CDR3 DNA reads TGTGCCAGCAGCTTAGGGGGGGCGGGCACAGATACGCAGTATTTT. As protein: CASSLGGAGTDTQYF. V usage is TRBV7-8 and J usage is TRBJ2-3, with D perhaps given as TRBD1 or TRBD2 (6 bases each). Germline V CDR1 and CDR2: SGHVS, FQNEAQ. Trimming stripped 1 base from V and 1 base from J, with 9 bases between. The CDR3 totals 15 residues.